This entry is about one T cell receptor beta chain. Each recovered donor of Cohort 3 presented with two negative PCRs, clearance, or symptom resolution. The germline gives CDR1 LGHDT, CDR2 YNNKEL (reference sequence). CDR3 length equals 15 residues. V shed 2 bases and J shed 4 bases, with 13 bases lying between them. The data were obtained in a study of blood T cell repertoires in COVID-19. Turning to the study itself: Samples taken during acute and convalescent COVID-19 were collected in the United States, Italy and Spain. In each case, the material was cDNA or gDNA derived from T cells, B-cell-depleted T cells, or PBMCs.

Here immunoSEQ multiplex PCR was the method, and the copy in TCRdb shows in-frame clones only, minus some. The sample lists around 150,000 clones, 85% to 90% occurring once. The chain is built from TRBV3-1 (or the pseudogene TRBV3-2) and TRBJ2-3; the D gene is possibly TRBD1 (5 bases). This receptor was obtained from a woman aged 50 to 60 who had recovered from COVID-19. Sequencing used PBMCs or T cells enriched from blood (not recorded which). This CDR3 is CASSQRMTVPDTQYF. In DNA form, the CDR3 reads TGTGCCAGCAGCCAAAGGATGACAGTCCCAGATACGCAGTATTTT.